The clone carrying this T cell receptor (beta chain) has just a few counts. Its antigen is unidentified. The data belong to a study of T cell repertoires in ileal Crohn's disease. Study as a whole: Patients had a median 7.9-year disease duration, and approximately 36% were active smokers. Study-level points and caveats: Compared with non-smokers, active smokers at surgery showed more clonal expansions. Clonality above 26.8% at surgery always came with endoscopic recurrence.

Data came from immunoSEQ multiplex PCR; TCRdb stores just in-frame clones and leaves some out. The data hold over 3,500 clones, with 75% to 85% observed a single time. Germline CDR1 reads ENHRY; CDR2 reads SYGVKD. The CDR3 consists of 16 residues. V lost 0 bases to trimming and J lost 8 bases; unmatched junction nucleotides: 7. The sequenced material came from ileal tissue. This rearrangement joins TRBV10-3 to TRBJ2-1; 10 bases line up with TRBD1. The origin of this receptor is an adult with Crohn's disease. CDR3 amino acids: CAISESWDRGWHEQFF. The CDR3 DNA reads TGTGCCATCAGTGAGTCCTGGGACAGGGGATGGCATGAGCAGTTCTTC.